The next 2 T cell receptor beta chains were all read from a single sample in a study of Graves' ophthalmopathy and Graves' hyperthyroidism. RNA transcripts provided the template for amplifying TCR beta CDR3 regions. After a first-round RT-PCR with HTBI primers, a second-round multiplex PCR was run. TCRdb itself ran the multiplex PCR reads through MiXCR, one entry per CDR3 protein. The sample shows some 1.1 million distinct CDR3 sequences, 36% of them seen only once. Sequencing was done on a sample of peripheral blood or thyroid tissue (not recorded which). These receptors originate from an adult man with Graves' hyperthyroidism.

This clonotype showed up many times. The CDR3 DNA reads TGTGCCAGCAGGAGGGACGGATGGAACACTGAAGCTTTCTTT. As protein: CASRRDGWNTEAFF. This chain connects TRBV10-3 to TRBJ1-1; D is possibly TRBD1 (5 bases). The CDR3 runs to 14 residues. V was shortened by 10 bases and J by 1 base, with 16 bases between the two germline ends. Germline V gene lookup returns CDR1 ENHRY and CDR2 SYGVKD.

In this sample, this clonotype turned up a few times. J is TRBJ1-1 and V is TRBV12-3 or TRBV12-4; no clear D. V was trimmed by 0 bases and J by 7 bases, leaving 9 bases between them. The CDR3 totals 13 residues. The CDR3 region has the DNA TGTGCCAGCAGTTTAGCAAGCATCTTTGAAGCTTTCTTT. Its translation: CASSLASIFEAFF.